These T cell receptor beta chains were read from a single sample in a study of T-cell memory formation after mild COVID-19. MiXCR, run by TCRdb on the 5' RACE reads, gives a single entry per CDR3 protein. Here the sample spans approximately 290,000 distinct CDR3 sequences, roughly 15% being singletons. Sequenced material: PBMCs or a T cell subset sorted from them (not recorded which). The receptors derive from a man aged 18 to 30 who had mild COVID-19 (a few samples of this study predate the infection). Cell type and time point are not known. The CDR3 runs from the conserved cysteine through the conserved F or W. A D gene is named only where the DNA matches it firmly. Size tells how often a clone was seen (once, few, many) or the class of an expanded clone, and some rows leave it out.

clone_size	v_call	j_call	d_call	cdr3_nt	cdr3_aa
.	TRBV5-1	TRBJ1-2	.	TGCGCCAGCAGCTTGACGGGGACCCCAACTGGAGGGGACTATGGCTACACCTTC	CASSLTGTPTGGDYGYTF
.	TRBV7-9	TRBJ1-6	TRBD1	TGTGCCAGCAGCTTAAACCAGGGGGCGTATTCACCCCTCCACTTT	CASSLNQGAYSPLHF
few	TRBV27	TRBJ2-7	.	TGTGCCAGCAGTTTCCTCTCCTACGAGCAGTACTTC	CASSFLSYEQYF
.	TRBV19	TRBJ2-2	TRBD2	TGTGCCAGTAGTATCAGGCTAGCGGCTTCGAACACCGGGGAGCTGTTTTTT	CASSIRLAASNTGELFF
.	TRBV12-3/TRBV12-4	TRBJ2-3	TRBD2	TGTGCCAGCAGTTTACAGCGGGGGGGCGCAGATACGCAGTATTTT	CASSLQRGGADTQYF
.	TRBV15	TRBJ2-2	.	TGTGCCACCAGCTCTGCCGGTAGTTCTCCTCCCTCGAACACCGGGGAGCTGTTTTTT	CATSSAGSSPPSNTGELFF
.	TRBV4-1	TRBJ1-2	.	TGCGCCAGCAGCCAAGATCGAGAGTATGGCTACACCTTC	CASSQDREYGYTF
many	TRBV29-1	TRBJ1-1	.	TGCAGCGCCGAGGGGGTACAAAACACTGAAGCTTTCTTT	CSAEGVQNTEAFF
.	TRBV29-1	TRBJ2-6	.	TGCAGCGTACGAGAATGGGTCCCGAGCTCTGGGGCCAACGTCCTGACTTTC	CSVREWVPSSGANVLTF
many	TRBV5-1	TRBJ2-5	.	TGCGCCAGCACCTCCCCGGAGGCCAGACAAGAGACCCAGTACTTC	CASTSPEARQETQYF
.	TRBV3-1	TRBJ1-5	.	TGTGCCAGCAGCCAAGACCCCGGGGGGCTTTATCAGCCCCAGCATTTT	CASSQDPGGLYQPQHF
.	TRBV7-9	TRBJ1-5	.	TGTGCCAGCAGCTTAGACAGCGAGGGACCCCAGCATTTT	CASSLDSEGPQHF
once	TRBV9	TRBJ2-3	TRBD1	TGTGCCAGCAGCGTAGAAAGGACCGGGACAGGGATCCCAGATACGCAGTATTTT	CASSVERTGTGIPDTQYF
.	TRBV20-1	TRBJ2-1	TRBD1	TGCAGTGCGGTGGGGACAGGAGCGATCAATGAGCAGTTCTTC	CSAVGTGAINEQFF
few	TRBV7-2	TRBJ2-3	.	TGTGCCAGCAGCGCAGGCCGGTATACGCAGTATTTT	CASSAGRYTQYF
.	TRBV6-5	TRBJ2-5	TRBD1	TGTGCCAGCAGTCCTCGACAGGGGGTTAGGGAGACCCAGTACTTC	CASSPRQGVRETQYF
.	TRBV7-2	TRBJ2-1	.	TGTGCCAGCAGCCCCCAATGGGGAGGTGGAAATGAGCAGTTCTTC	CASSPQWGGGNEQFF
few	TRBV7-2	TRBJ1-2	.	TGTGCCAGCAGCTTAGTTAACTTGGATTATGGCTACACCTTC	CASSLVNLDYGYTF
few	TRBV24-1	TRBJ2-3	TRBD2	TGTGCCACCAGTGATGGCGGGGGGCCCAACACAGATACGCAGTATTTT	CATSDGGGPNTDTQYF
.	TRBV7-9	TRBJ2-3	.	TGTGCCAGCAGCTTAGCGGCAGGGGTTTCATTGGATACGCAGTATTTT	CASSLAAGVSLDTQYF
few	TRBV7-2	TRBJ2-1	.	TGTGCCAGCAGCCGGGACAACTCCTACAATGAGCAGTTCTTC	CASSRDNSYNEQFF
.	TRBV4-1	TRBJ2-5	.	TGCGCCAGCAGCCAACCCGGCATGGGGCCAGAGACCCAGTACTTC	CASSQPGMGPETQYF
few	TRBV4-2	TRBJ1-5	TRBD1	TGTGCCAGCAGCCAAGGGGACAGCGAGAATCAGCCCCAGCATTTT	CASSQGDSENQPQHF
few	TRBV4-2	TRBJ1-2	.	TGTGCCAGCAGCCAAGATGTTCGGGGAGGGTCCTATGGCTACACCTTC	CASSQDVRGGSYGYTF
.	TRBV6-5	TRBJ1-2	.	TGTGCCAGCAGTTACTCGATACAGATGGGCTACACCTTC	CASSYSIQMGYTF
.	TRBV29-1	TRBJ1-5	.	TGCAGCGTAGCAGGTAACAATCAGCCCCAGCATTTT	CSVAGNNQPQHF
.	TRBV5-1	TRBJ2-1	TRBD2	TGCGCCAGCAGCCCTGGAATAGGGACTAGCGGCCACAATGAGCAGTTCTTC	CASSPGIGTSGHNEQFF
many	TRBV7-2	TRBJ2-4	.	TGTGCCAGCAGCTTAGGGCAGGGAAACATTCAGTACTTC	CASSLGQGNIQYF
.	TRBV5-1	TRBJ2-2	.	TGCGCCAGCAGCATGTCCGGGGACACCGGGGAGCTGTTTTTT	CASSMSGDTGELFF